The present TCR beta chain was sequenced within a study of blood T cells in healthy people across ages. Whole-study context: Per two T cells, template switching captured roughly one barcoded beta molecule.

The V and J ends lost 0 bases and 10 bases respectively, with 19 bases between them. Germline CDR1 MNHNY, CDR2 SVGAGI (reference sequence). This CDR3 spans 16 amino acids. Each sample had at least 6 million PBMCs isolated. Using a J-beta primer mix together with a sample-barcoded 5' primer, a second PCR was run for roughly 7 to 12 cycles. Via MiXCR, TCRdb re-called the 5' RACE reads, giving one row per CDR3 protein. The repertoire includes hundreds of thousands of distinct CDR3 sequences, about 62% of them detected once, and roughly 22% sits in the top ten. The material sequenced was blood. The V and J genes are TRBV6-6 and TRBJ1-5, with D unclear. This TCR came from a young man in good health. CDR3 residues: CASSYSTPRSLTPQHF. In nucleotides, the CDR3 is TGTGCCAGCAGTTACTCGACGCCCAGGTCGCTTACACCCCAGCATTTT.